This note documents a single T cell receptor (beta chain) sequence. Its antigen is not known. V was trimmed by 1 base and J by 0 bases, leaving 10 bases between them. The germline V gene encodes CDR1 SGHAT and CDR2 FQDESV (reference sequence). This CDR3 contains 15 residues. The related graft donor's blood sample was taken on the day of bone marrow donation. The sample belongs to a study of T cells after posttransplantation cyclophosphamide. Study-level results: Blood and skin or GI T cell repertoires showed limited TRB overlap. Later post-transplant blood repertoires were often dominated by donor CD8+ memory clones.

Assay used: immunoSEQ multiplex PCR; TCRdb lists only in-frame clones, some missing. This sample has 22,000 or so clones, with 73% found just once. V usage is TRBV11-1 and J usage is TRBJ2-7, with D unclear. The sample was memory CD4+ T cells sorted from PBMCs. The TCR sequence derives from an older woman in good health, CMV-negative, and a related stem cell transplant donor. This CDR3 is CASSLEALSSYEQYF. CDR3 bases: TGTGCCAGCAGCTTAGAAGCGTTGAGCTCCTACGAGCAGTACTTC.